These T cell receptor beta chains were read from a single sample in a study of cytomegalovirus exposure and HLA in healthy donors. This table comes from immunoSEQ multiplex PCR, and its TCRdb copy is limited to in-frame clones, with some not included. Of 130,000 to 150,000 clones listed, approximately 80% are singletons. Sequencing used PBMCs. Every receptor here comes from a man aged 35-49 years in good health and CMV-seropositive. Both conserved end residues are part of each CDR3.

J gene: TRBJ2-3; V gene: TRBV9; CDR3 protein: CASSLGTTSTDTQYF
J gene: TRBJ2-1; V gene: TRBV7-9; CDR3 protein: CASSLDRGSNEQFF
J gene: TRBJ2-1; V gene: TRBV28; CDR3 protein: CASPPREARSYNEQFF
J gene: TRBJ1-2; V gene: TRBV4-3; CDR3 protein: CASSQDRTGLYGYTF
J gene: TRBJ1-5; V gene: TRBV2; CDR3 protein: CASSGGSGGLKPQHF
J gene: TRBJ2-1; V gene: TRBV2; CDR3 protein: CASSGTSGRTYNEQFF
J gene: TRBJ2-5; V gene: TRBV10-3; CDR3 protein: CAIRTSGETQYF
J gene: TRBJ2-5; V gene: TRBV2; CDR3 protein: CASSESPGVETQYF
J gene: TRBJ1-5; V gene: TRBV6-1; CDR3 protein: CASSEVNRISQPQHF
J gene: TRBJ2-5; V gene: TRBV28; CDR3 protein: CASSTPSGTQYF
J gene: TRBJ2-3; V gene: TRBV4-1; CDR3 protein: CASSLAESTDTQYF
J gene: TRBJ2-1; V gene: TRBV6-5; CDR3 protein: CASSYSRLGPYNEQFF
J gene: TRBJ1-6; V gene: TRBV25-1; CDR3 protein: CASSALSLKRLHF
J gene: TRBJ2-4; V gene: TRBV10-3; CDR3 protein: CAIRGGGRDDKNIQYF
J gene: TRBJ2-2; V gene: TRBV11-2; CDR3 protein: CASSLLMLAVGSGELFF
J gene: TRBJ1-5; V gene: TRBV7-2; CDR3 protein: CASSLTGEAQHF
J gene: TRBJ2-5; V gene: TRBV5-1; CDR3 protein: CASSPPTSGSNEETQYF
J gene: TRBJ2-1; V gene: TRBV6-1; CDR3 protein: CASSDFGGNSEQFF
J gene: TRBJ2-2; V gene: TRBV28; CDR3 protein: CASSYQGTGELFF
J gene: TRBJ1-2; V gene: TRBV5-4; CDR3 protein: CASSPPTGGLRSYGYTF
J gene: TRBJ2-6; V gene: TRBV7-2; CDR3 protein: CASSLAPSGRAGANVLTF
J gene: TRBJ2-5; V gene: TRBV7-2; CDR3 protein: CASSFNRGQETQYF
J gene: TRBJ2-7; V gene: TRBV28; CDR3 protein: CASSLNQGRHEQYF
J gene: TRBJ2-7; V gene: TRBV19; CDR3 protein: CASSTDRGPNYEQYF
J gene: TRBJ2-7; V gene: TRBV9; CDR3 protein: CASSARGDRPYEQYF
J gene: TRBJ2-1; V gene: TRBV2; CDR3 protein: CASTSGSYEQFF
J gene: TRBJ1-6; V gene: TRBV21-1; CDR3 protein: CASSNIGRFTSPRASYNSPLHF
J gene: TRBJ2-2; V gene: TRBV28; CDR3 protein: CASSPPPTSGSGELFF
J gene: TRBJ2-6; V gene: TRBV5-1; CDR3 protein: CASSLVSGVSGANVLTF
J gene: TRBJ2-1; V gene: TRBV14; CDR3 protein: CASSHKTSGNEQFF
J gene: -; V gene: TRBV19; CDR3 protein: CASSITGTGAYEQYF
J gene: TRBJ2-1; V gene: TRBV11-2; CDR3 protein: CASSPSRNEQFF
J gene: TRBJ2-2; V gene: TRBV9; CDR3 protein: CASSVGQNTGELFF
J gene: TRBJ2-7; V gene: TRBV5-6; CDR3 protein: CASSLGHYEQYF
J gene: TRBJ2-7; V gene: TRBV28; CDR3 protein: CASRLTGNEQYF
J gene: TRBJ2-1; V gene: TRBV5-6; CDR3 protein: CASSLAGGEGEQFF
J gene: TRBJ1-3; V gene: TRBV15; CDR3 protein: CATSRDRVSGNTIYF
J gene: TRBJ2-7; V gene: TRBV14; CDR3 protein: CASSVGQGSYEQYF
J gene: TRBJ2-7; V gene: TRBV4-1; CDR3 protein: CASSLDSRSYEQYF
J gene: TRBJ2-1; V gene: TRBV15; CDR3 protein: CATSRDRLAVYNEQFF
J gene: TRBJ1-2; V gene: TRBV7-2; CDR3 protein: CASSLEAGGYTF
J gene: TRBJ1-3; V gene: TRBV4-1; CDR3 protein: CASSRPGGGNTIYF
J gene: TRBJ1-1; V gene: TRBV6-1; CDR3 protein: CASSHRNTEAFF
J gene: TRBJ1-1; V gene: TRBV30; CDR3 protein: CAWSVGGSGTEAFF
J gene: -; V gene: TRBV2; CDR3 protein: CASSEGTGVTAEQYF
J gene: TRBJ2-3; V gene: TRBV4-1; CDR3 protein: CASSQDNAGYTDTQYF
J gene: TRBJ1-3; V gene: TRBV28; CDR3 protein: CASSLTVRSGNTIYF
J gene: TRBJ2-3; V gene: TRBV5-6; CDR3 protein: CASSQPGQGSADTQYF
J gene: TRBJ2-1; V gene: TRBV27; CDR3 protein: CASTSWGREPREQFF
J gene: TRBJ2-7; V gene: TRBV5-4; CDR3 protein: CASSLGQVYSTSSYEQYF
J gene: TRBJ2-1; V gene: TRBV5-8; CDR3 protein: CASSLGPHNEQFF
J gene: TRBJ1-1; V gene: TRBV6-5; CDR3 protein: CASSYKGRRTEAFF
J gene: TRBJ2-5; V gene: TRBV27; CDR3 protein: CASSPQGNGETQYF
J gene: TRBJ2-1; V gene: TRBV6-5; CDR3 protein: CASSYGTGTGANEQFF
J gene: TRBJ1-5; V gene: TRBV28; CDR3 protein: CASSFPGTVYSNQPQHF
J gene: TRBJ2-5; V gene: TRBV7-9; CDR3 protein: CASSLVTGGETQYF
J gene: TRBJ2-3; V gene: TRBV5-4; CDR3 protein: CASNAQRGGTDTQYF
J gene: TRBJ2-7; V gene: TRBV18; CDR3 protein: CASSPGRSSYEQYF
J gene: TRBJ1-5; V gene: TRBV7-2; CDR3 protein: CASSLRTGPGQPQHF